This T cell receptor beta chain was identified during a study of neoadjuvant anti-PD-1 for oral cavity cancer (dated by TCRdb to about 2021). Regarding the research as a whole: Three to four biweekly doses of nivolumab at 3 mg/kg were mostly administered to patients before curative-intent surgical resection. A fourth nivolumab dose was given around day 43 to patients without progression, and definitive surgical resection was performed in those patients on days 50-56. Patients with complete response, partial response or stable disease by RECIST 1.1 were defined as responders, whereas patients with progression were defined as non-responders. An approximately 31% response rate was observed in the parent correlative cohort, in which about a dozen patients were included. Points the paper makes about the study in general: Higher pretreatment blood TCRbeta clonality and lower post-treatment tumor TCRbeta clonality were correlated with higher pretreatment blood Treg/Th17 ratios. TCR analyses included only three patients per response group, and the authors called for larger cohorts for validation. After neoadjuvant nivolumab, T cell clonality (Gini index) in PBMCs was significantly higher in non-responders than in responders.

PBMC libraries used mostly 480 ng of input genomic DNA for deep sequencing, with six replicates per sample. TCRbeta libraries were prepared with the immunoSEQ hsTCRbeta kit according to the manufacturer's instructions. The completed libraries were mixed into a single pool at 3 nM, then sequenced with an Illumina NovaSeq 6000 S4 flow cell. On the authors' methods: The immunoSEQ Analyzer handled quality control and preprocessing of the raw data. The analysis was limited to productive rearrangements, and each clonotype was defined by a unique CDR3 amino acid sequence. Repertoire clonality was estimated as the Gini-Simpson index, which was calculated using the R package tcR. Student's t test was used to compare Gini indices, while Pearson correlation assessed associations with tumor size change. TCRdb mirrors the immuneACCESS table, restricted to in-frame sequences. Some clones are absent from its copies; in checked studies, under half trace to an unresolved V gene, and the reason for the others is unknown. V and J calls plus clone size are reproduced from that table; the DNA served to infer D and trimming. For this sample there are about 6,700 clones; about 78% appear just once. The ten biggest clones cover under 3.5% of the sample.

The germline V gene provides CDR1 KGHSH and CDR2 LQKENI. From V the trimming removes 4 bases and from J it removes 3 bases, while the gene matches leave 6 bases of the junction unaccounted for. From cysteine to phenylalanine, the CDR3 is 15 amino acids long. The CDR3 DNA has 45 bases and is translated from base 1. Reading the label with the study, this specimen's time point is: before neoadjuvant nivolumab. Patients had been newly diagnosed with stage II-IVA oral cavity squamous cell carcinoma, and no prior systemic or radiation treatment had been given to the patients. The cohort was made up of patients with locally advanced, HPV-negative oral cavity squamous cell carcinoma. Peripheral blood mononuclear cells were analyzed directly and were not maintained or expanded in culture. The samples were obtained from a longitudinal correlative study of a single-arm phase II trial testing neoadjuvant nivolumab in oral cavity squamous cell carcinoma. Subject-matched pre- and post-treatment PBMCs and tumors from three responders and three non-responders underwent genomic DNA-based TCRbeta sequencing. Peripheral blood mononuclear cells were drawn once before nivolumab treatment and a second time after treatment, when surgery took place. Genomic DNA was isolated from PBMCs using the Maxwell RSC DNA from Cells kit.

Details on this clone: Its specific antigen is unknown. No qualities accompany the bases; no much larger clone lies one base away.

The sequence is built from TRBV18 and TRBJ1-2, with 9 middle bases fitting TRBD1. The input for sequencing was PBMCs, taken before nivolumab (anti-PD-1) treatment. The TCR originated in a person aged 35 to 85 with oral cavity squamous cell carcinoma. The CDR3 amino acid sequence is: CASSLAGQGDYGYTF. In nucleotide form, the sequence is TGTGCCAGCTCACTAGCGGGACAGGGTGACTATGGCTACACCTTC.